The clone carrying this T cell receptor beta chain occurred a few times. What it recognizes is unknown. TCRdb ran MiXCR on the reads and lists one entry per CDR3 protein. The profile covers 150,000 to 160,000 distinct CDR3 sequences, with 20% to 30% appearing a single time and approximately 11% taken by the ten largest. Unmatched junction bases numbered 9, after V lost 4 bases and J lost 6 bases. The CDR3 loop spans 16 amino acids. Germline-derived CDR1 and CDR2 are MNHEY and SVGAGI. This entry belongs to a study of T cell repertoires in cytomegalovirus infection. The study's findings and limits: People with CMV and the relevant HLA were identified by cumulative public TCR beta family frequency.

The receptor was derived from a human donor in good health (CMV status not recorded). Some clones in this sample may be carry-over from other donors' samples. The source material was PBMCs. The rearrangement joins TRBV6-5 to TRBJ2-7, with 13 bases aligning to TRBD2. The CDR3 loop is CASSSTGTSGTSEQYF. The CDR3 coding sequence is TGTGCCAGCAGTTCAACGGGGACTAGCGGGACCTCCGAGCAGTACTTC.